Presented here are 25 T cell receptor beta chains from one specimen sequenced in a study of shared clonotypes between healthy human individuals. Using immunoSEQ multiplex PCR, the repertoire was profiled, and TCRdb retains in-frame clones only, with some absent. The sample holds 1.6 million or so clones, 95% to 97% seen once. Sequencing input: naive CD4+ T cells sorted from blood. The subset denotes: CD45RA+ positively selected. These receptors were taken from a man aged 25 to 45 in good health.

The rearrangement uses TRBV12-2 and TRBJ1-2; TRBD1 reflects the table's D call only, with no check against the DNA. TRBV12-2 is annotated as a pseudogene. This CDR3 spans 15 amino acids. CDR3: CASRDNRGANYGYTF. DNA of the CDR3: TGTGCAAGTCGCGACAACAGGGGAGCTAACTATGGCTACACCTTC.

Regarding this clone: Other DNA sequences of this sample code for an identical CDR3. The V and J genes are TRBV14 and TRBJ2-3; 7 positions agree with TRBD1. Germline V gene sequence: CDR1 SGHDN, CDR2 FVKESK. The CDR3 is 14 residues long. Germline trimming cut 2 bases from V and 3 bases from J; bases unmatched to any gene: 2. CDR3 sequence reads: CASSQRQGTDTQYF. CDR3 in DNA: TGTGCCAGCAGCCAACGACAGGGAACAGATACGCAGTATTTT.

The chain joins TRBV6-5 to TRBJ2-1; D assignment may be TRBD1 or TRBD2 (5 bases each). The CDR3 sequence is 14 residues long. Trimming removed 0 bases from V and 7 bases from J, with 10 bases in between. Germline lookup yields CDR1 MNHEY and CDR2 SVGAGI. The CDR3 region has the DNA TGTGCCAGCAGTTACTCCGGGACCTCGAATGAGCAGTTCTTC. This encodes CASSYSGTSNEQFF.

Here the CDR3 DNA reads TGTGCCAGCAGCCCCGCAGTCAATGAGCAGTTCTTC. This translates into CASSPAVNEQFF. This chain connects TRBV5-4 to TRBJ2-1, with D unclear. The CDR3 sequence is 12 residues long. The germline V gene encodes CDR1 SGHNT and CDR2 YYREEE (reference sequence). Trimming stripped 4 bases from V and 6 bases from J, with 8 bases between.

V gene TRBV5-4 combines with J gene TRBJ2-7; the match to TRBD1 covers 9 bases. With V trimmed by 5 bases and J by 3 bases, 9 bases remained unmatched. This CDR3 is built from 15 residues. Looked up from germline, CDR1 is SGHNT and CDR2 is YYREEE (reference sequence). CDR3 in DNA: TGTGCCAGCAGGCAGAGGACAGGGGTTGGCTACGAGCAGTACTTC. Protein product: CASRQRTGVGYEQYF.

The chain joins TRBV19 to TRBJ2-1, with TRBD2 identical over 7 bases. The CDR3 extends over 14 amino acids. Trimming removed 8 bases from V and 4 bases from J; junction bases left unmatched: 8. Per germline, CDR1 LNHDA and CDR2 SQIVND (reference sequence). The DNA of the CDR3 is TGTGCCAGTCACGTGGGGGGGTTATACAATGAGCAGTTCTTC. Its translation is CASHVGGLYNEQFF.

The V gene is TRBV4-1, the J gene TRBJ2-6; no definite D call. Germline CDR1 and CDR2: MGHRA and YSYEKL. The CDR3 is made up of 16 amino acids. V was pared by 1 base and J by 2 bases, with 9 bases between. CDR3 amino acids: CASSQGLLAGANVLTF. CDR3 in DNA: TGCGCCAGCAGCCAAGGATTGTTGGCTGGGGCCAACGTCCTGACTTTC.

This chain links TRBV28 with TRBJ2-2; possible D gene TRBD2, 5 bases. The CDR3 runs to 14 residues. Trimming left V 6 bases short and J 9 bases short, with 17 bases between. Germline assignment: CDR1 MDHEN and CDR2 SYDVKM. CDR3 in amino acids: CASSNSPGFRELFF. CDR3 coding DNA: TGTGCCAGCAGCAATAGCCCGGGATTTAGGGAGCTGTTTTTT.

This chain connects TRBV7-2 to TRBJ2-7, with TRBD1 matching 8 bases. After removal of 4 bases from V and 2 bases from J, the junction contained 4 bases not matched to a gene. The length of the CDR3 is 14 residues. The germline CDR1 and CDR2 sequences are SGHTA and FQGNSA. The CDR3 here is CASSWDRTTYEQYF. The DNA of the CDR3 is TGTGCCAGCAGCTGGGACAGGACTACCTACGAGCAGTACTTC.

A remark on this clone: The identical CDR3 is also encoded by other nucleotide sequences in the sample. The rearrangement joins TRBV6-5 to TRBJ2-1; TRBD2 matches at 7 bases. The V and J ends lost 2 bases and 0 bases, in that order; junction bases with no gene match: 4. Germline V lookup: CDR1 MNHEY, CDR2 SVGAGI. This CDR3 is 16 amino acids long. This CDR3 is CASSYPGGSSYNEQFF. The CDR3 nucleotides read TGTGCCAGCAGTTACCCGGGCGGGAGCTCCTACAATGAGCAGTTCTTC.

As to this clone: The same CDR3 arises from other DNA sequences in this sample as well. This chain joins TRBV6-5 and TRBJ2-7, with TRBD2 matching over 12 bases. V gave up 6 bases and J gave up 3 bases; unmatched junction bases: 3. This CDR3 comprises 14 residues. Germline CDR1 is MNHEY and CDR2 is SVGAGI. CDR3 loop: CASRPGLAGYEQYF. As DNA, the CDR3 is TGTGCCAGCAGACCGGGACTAGCGGGCTACGAGCAGTACTTC.

The chain combines TRBV6-6 with TRBJ1-3; D gene unclear. The CDR3 runs to 13 residues. Germline loops: CDR1 MNHNY, CDR2 SVGAGI (reference sequence). Trimming removed 8 bases at V and 4 bases at J, with 12 bases between. The CDR3 protein is CASRRVDGNTIYF. CDR3 sequence (DNA): TGTGCCAGCCGAAGGGTAGACGGAAACACCATATATTTT.

This chain connects TRBV5-1 to TRBJ2-7; D tentatively reads TRBD1 or TRBD2 (5 bases each). The CDR3 length is 13 residues. V lost 1 base and J 4 bases, leaving 9 bases between the germline ends. Germline V CDR1 and CDR2: SGHRS, YFSETQ. The CDR3 DNA sequence: TGCGCCAGCAGCTTGAGAGGGGCATACGAGCAGTACTTC. The encoded protein is CASSLRGAYEQYF.

The chain employs TRBV5-5 and TRBJ1-1; TRBD1 is a possible D gene (6 bases). CDR3 length equals 15 residues. The V end was cut by 1 base, the J end by 4 bases, with 14 bases between. Germline V gives CDR1 SGHKS, CDR2 YYEKEE (reference sequence). The CDR3 protein is CASSLRGARGTEAFF. The CDR3 DNA follows: TGTGCCAGCAGCTTGAGGGGGGCAAGGGGCACTGAAGCTTTCTTT.

This chain uses TRBV28 with TRBJ2-3; 7 nucleotides agree with TRBD2. Germline assignment: CDR1 MDHEN and CDR2 SYDVKM. The length of the CDR3 is 16 residues. V lost 5 bases, J lost 2 bases, and 10 bases stayed unmatched. CDR3 bases: TGTGCCAGCAGTGACATTGGGCGGGGGATCACAGATACGCAGTATTTT. It yields the protein CASSDIGRGITDTQYF.

The rearrangement uses TRBV27 and TRBJ2-7, with 8 bases fitting TRBD2. CDR1 and CDR2 from the germline V gene are MNHEY and SMNVEV (reference sequence). The CDR3 sequence is 14 residues long. V trimming: 3 bases; J trimming: 0 bases; junction bases outside the gene matches: 1. CDR3 loop: CASSFSGTSYEQYF. CDR3 bases: TGTGCCAGCAGTTTTAGCGGGACCTCCTACGAGCAGTACTTC.

The rearrangement links TRBV5-1 to TRBJ2-1; D gene unclear. Germline-derived CDR1 and CDR2 are SGHRS and YFSETQ. Trimming cost V 6 bases and J 6 bases, with 13 bases left between them. This CDR3 has 13 amino acids. The CDR3 nucleotides read TGCGCCAGCAATCTGGACCCAAGCAATGAGCAGTTCTTC. Its protein is CASNLDPSNEQFF. Full variable domain (rest looked up from reference TRBV5-1 and TRBJ2-1): KAGVTQTPRYLIKTRGQQVTLSCSPISGHRSVSWYQQTPGQGLQFLFEYFSETQRNKGNFPGRFSGRQFSNSRSEMNVSTLELGDSALYLCASNLDPSNEQFFGPGTRLTVL.

The CDR3 loop reads CASSLQGVNTEAFF. Here the CDR3 DNA reads TGTGCCAGCAGTTTACAGGGAGTGAACACTGAAGCTTTCTTT. The V call is TRBV28, the J call TRBJ1-1; D perhaps matches TRBD1 (5 bases). CDR1 is MDHEN, CDR2 SYDVKM, per germline. This CDR3 is 14 amino acids long. Trimming shortened V by 2 bases and J by 0 bases, and 7 bases separated the two germline ends.

V is TRBV5-1 and J is TRBJ1-2; 10 bases line up with TRBD1. The CDR3 has 14 amino acids. Germline CDR1 SGHRS, CDR2 YFSETQ. Trimming at V came to 4 bases and at J to 8 bases, leaving 8 bases not matched to a gene. In DNA, the CDR3 is TGCGCCAGCAGCCAAGGACAGGGGGATTACGGCTACACCTTC. Residues: CASSQGQGDYGYTF.

The chain couples TRBV28 to TRBJ1-2; 7 bases align to TRBD1. This CDR3 spans 13 amino acids. The junction had 5 bases not matched to a gene; V was cut back by 6 bases and J by 4 bases. CDR1 and CDR2 (germline): MDHEN, SYDVKM. CDR3 nucleotide sequence: TGTGCCAGCAGGCCAGGGGGGTTCTATGGCTACACCTTC. Protein product: CASRPGGFYGYTF.

The chain carries TRBV5-1 and TRBJ2-6; D is unclear. Germline lookup yields CDR1 SGHRS and CDR2 YFSETQ. V was trimmed by 6 bases and J by 0 bases, leaving 7 bases between them. The CDR3 has 14 residues. CDR3 protein: CASTGDSGANVLTF. The CDR3 DNA sequence: TGCGCCAGCACGGGCGACTCTGGGGCCAACGTCCTGACTTTC.

This chain connects TRBV7-9 to TRBJ2-3; D is undetermined. This CDR3 comprises 15 residues. The V gene's germline CDR1 is SEHNR and CDR2 FQNEAQ (reference sequence). V lost 1 base and J lost 2, with 10 bases in between. The CDR3 loop is CASSLVGGLTDTQYF. The CDR3 nucleotides are TGTGCCAGCAGCTTAGTGGGCGGCCTCACAGATACGCAGTATTTT.

The count of this clone is one. V is TRBV27 and J is TRBJ2-3, with a weak D call TRBD2 (6 bases). The CDR3 is 14 residues long. CDR1 and CDR2 from the germline V gene are MNHEY and SMNVEV (reference sequence). Trimming shortened V by 3 bases and J by 2 bases, and 9 bases separated the two germline ends. The CDR3 spells CASSLRESTDTQYF. The DNA of the CDR3 is TGTGCCAGCAGTTTGCGGGAATCCACAGATACGCAGTATTTT.

The chain uses TRBV9 and TRBJ2-7; 10 bases are a match to TRBD2. After removal of 1 base from V and 2 bases from J, the junction contained 0 bases not matched to a gene. CDR1 and CDR2 (germline): SGDLS, YYNGEE. CDR3 length equals 14 residues. CDR3 region: CASSVSGRAYEQYF. CDR3 sequence (DNA): TGTGCCAGCAGCGTAAGCGGGAGGGCCTACGAGCAGTACTTC.

The rearrangement links TRBV10-3 to TRBJ2-7; the D is unclear. Germline V CDR1 and CDR2: ENHRY, SYGVKD. V was pared by 9 bases and J by 4 bases, with 10 bases between. CDR3 length: 11 amino acids. CDR3 nucleotides: TGTGCCATTCCGACTCTTTACGAGCAGTACTTC. Amino acids: CAIPTLYEQYF.